This T cell receptor (beta chain) was sequenced in a study of beta chain features in type 1 diabetes. Based on CD45RO/CCR7/CD25/CD127/CD95/CD27, CD4+ regulatory, stem cell-like memory, naive and central memory cells were sorted. Points from the study as a whole: Any PCR bias toward short templates would affect both groups alike. A greater similarity of naive, central memory and Treg TCRB repertoires was seen among patients than among healthy donors.

Notes on this clone: Antigen: not known.

Sequencing targeted expressed TCRB transcripts, as all isolated RNA had been reverse transcribed. There were 3.5 million or so reads on average in the naive, central memory and regulatory T cell samples. Produced via immunoSEQ multiplex PCR; TCRdb's table is partial and in-frame only. The table lists some 240,000 clones, about 11% of them singletons. V was pared by 3 bases and J by 7 bases, with 9 bases of the junction left unmatched. The CDR3 totals 15 residues. The V gene's germline CDR1 is MGHDK and CDR2 SYGVNS. The V call is TRBV25-1, the J call TRBJ2-4; TRBD2 matches at 7 bases. Sequenced sample: central memory CD4+ T cells from blood. This TCR was recovered from a man aged 18 to 29 in good health. For the CDR3, the DNA is TGTGCCAGCAGTGATCCGGCAGGGAGGGGTAACATTCAGTACTTC. It codes for CASSDPAGRGNIQYF. The whole variable domain, filled in from reference TRBV25-1 and TRBJ2-4, reads EADIYQTPRYLVIGTGKKITLECSQTMGHDKMYWYQQDPGMELHLIHYSYGVNSTEKGDLSSESTVSRIRTEHFPLTLESARPSHTSQYLCASSDPAGRGNIQYFGAGTRLSVL.